The next 8 T cell receptor beta chains were all read from a single sample in a study of blood T cells in healthy people across ages. Using a J-beta primer mix together with a sample-barcoded 5' primer, a second PCR was run for roughly 6 to 11 cycles. TCRdb processed the 5' RACE reads anew with MiXCR; each CDR3 protein has one entry. The sample contains roughly 800,000 distinct CDR3 sequences, 25% to 30% of which appear only once. The same sample was also studied in work on T cells of mothers and their children.

Sequencing used blood. The receptors derive from a boy aged 5-17 years in good health.

The genes are TRBV6-2 or TRBV6-3 and TRBJ1-5, with D tentatively TRBD1 (6 bases). This CDR3 is built from 19 residues. In germline, CDR1 is MNHEY, CDR2 SVGEGT. V was trimmed by 4 bases and J by 2 bases, leaving 24 bases between them. CDR3 in DNA: TGTGCCAGCAGTTCCCCGGGGGGGCTCGGACTCCTTGGCAATCAGCCCCAGCATTTT. It encodes CASSSPGGLGLLGNQPQHF.

The chain recombines TRBV28 with TRBJ2-7; 10 bases agree with TRBD1. The V gene end was trimmed by 7 bases and the J gene end by 5 bases; junction bases not matched to a gene: 11. Looked up from germline, CDR1 is MDHEN and CDR2 is SYDVKM. The CDR3 has 15 residues. The CDR3 nucleotides are TGTGCCAGCACCCTACTTGGACAGGGGGAGCACGAGCAGTACTTC. Translating it yields CASTLLGQGEHEQYF.

In its sample, this clonotype was seen a few times. V gene TRBV5-1 combines with J gene TRBJ1-4; D unclear. Trimming took 0 bases from V and 8 from J, leaving 8 bases between them. This CDR3 comprises 13 residues. Per the germline V gene, CDR1 is SGHRS and CDR2 is YFSETQ. The CDR3 loop is CASSLVLGEKLFF. In DNA form, the CDR3 reads TGCGCCAGCAGCTTGGTACTGGGGGAAAAACTGTTTTTT.

The chain employs TRBV3-1 and TRBJ1-5; D gene unclear. Trimming left V 1 base short and J 9 bases short, with 22 bases between. In germline, CDR1 is LGHDT, CDR2 YNNKEL (reference sequence). CDR3 length: 17 amino acids. CDR3 in DNA: TGTGCCAGCAGCCAAGGCCCTCTCAAAGGCCTCTGGGCGCCCCAGCATTTT. Translated: CASSQGPLKGLWAPQHF.

This clonotype came up a few times. The chain recombines TRBV28 with TRBJ2-7; D may correspond to TRBD1 or TRBD2 (5 bases each). The germline V gene encodes CDR1 MDHEN and CDR2 SYDVKM. CDR3 length: 11 residues. The V gene lost 3 bases and the J gene lost 8 bases, with 8 bases spanning the gap. CDR3: CASSFRGQQYF. The CDR3 bases are TGTGCCAGCAGTTTTCGGGGACAGCAGTACTTC. Supplemented by reference TRBV28 and TRBJ2-7, the full variable domain reads DVKVTQSSRYLVKRTGEKVFLECVQDMDHENMFWYRQDPGLGLRLIYFSYDVKMKEKGDIPEGYSVSREKKERFSLILESASTNQTSMYLCASSFRGQQYFGPGTRLTVT.

The chain recombines TRBV20-1 with TRBJ2-5, with D possibly being TRBD1 or TRBD2 (5 bases each). The CDR3 is made up of 14 amino acids. Trimming shortened V by 3 bases and J by 2 bases, and 13 bases separated the two germline ends. The germline CDR1 and CDR2 sequences are DFQATT and SNEGSKA (reference sequence). In DNA, the CDR3 is TGCAGTGCTAGGCCCGGGAAGGGGCAAGAGACCCAGTACTTC. It encodes CSARPGKGQETQYF.

V usage is TRBV5-6 and J usage is TRBJ1-3; no reliable D call. The CDR3 contains 14 residues. Deletions cut 4 bases from V and 2 bases from J, with 10 bases between. CDR1 SGHDT and CDR2 YYEEEE come from the germline V gene. The CDR3 sequence is CASSAGWTGNTIYF. CDR3 in DNA: TGTGCCAGCAGCGCGGGGTGGACTGGAAACACCATATATTTT.

This clonotype has only a few counts. The V call is TRBV20-1, the J call TRBJ2-7; D is ambiguous. Trimming pared 1 base from V and 6 bases from J, leaving 7 bases between. The CDR3 contains 11 residues. The germline gives CDR1 DFQATT, CDR2 SNEGSKA (reference sequence). The CDR3 DNA follows: TGCAGTGCTAGAGTTGGACCCGAGCAGTACTTC. Residues: CSARVGPEQYF.